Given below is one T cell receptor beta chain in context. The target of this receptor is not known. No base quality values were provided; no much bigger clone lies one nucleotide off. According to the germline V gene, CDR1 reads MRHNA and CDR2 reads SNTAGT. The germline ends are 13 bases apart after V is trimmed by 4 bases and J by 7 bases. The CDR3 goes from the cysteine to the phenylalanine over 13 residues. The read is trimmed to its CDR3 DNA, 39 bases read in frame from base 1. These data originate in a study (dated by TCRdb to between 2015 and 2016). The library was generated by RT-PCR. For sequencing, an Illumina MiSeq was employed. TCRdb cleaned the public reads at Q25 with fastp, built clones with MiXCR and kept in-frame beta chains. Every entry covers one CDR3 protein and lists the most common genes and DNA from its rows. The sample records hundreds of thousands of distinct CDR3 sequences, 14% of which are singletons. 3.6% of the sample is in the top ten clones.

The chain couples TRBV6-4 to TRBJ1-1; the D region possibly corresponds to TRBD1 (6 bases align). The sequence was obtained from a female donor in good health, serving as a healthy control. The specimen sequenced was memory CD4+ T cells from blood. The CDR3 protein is CASSVEGGGEAFF. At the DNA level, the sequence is TGTGCCAGCAGTGTCGAAGGGGGGGGTGAAGCTTTCTTT.